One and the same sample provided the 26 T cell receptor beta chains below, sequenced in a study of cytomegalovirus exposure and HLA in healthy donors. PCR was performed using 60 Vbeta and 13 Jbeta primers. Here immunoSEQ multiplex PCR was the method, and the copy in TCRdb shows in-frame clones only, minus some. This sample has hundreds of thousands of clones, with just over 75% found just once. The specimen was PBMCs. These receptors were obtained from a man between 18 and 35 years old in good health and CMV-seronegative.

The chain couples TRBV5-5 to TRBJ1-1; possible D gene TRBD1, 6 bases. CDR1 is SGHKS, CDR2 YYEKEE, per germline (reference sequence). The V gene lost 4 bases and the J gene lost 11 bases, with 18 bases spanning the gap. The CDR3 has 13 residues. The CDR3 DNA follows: TGTGCCAGCAGCCCGCCGTTTAAGGGGGTGGCTTTCTTT. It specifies CASSPPFKGVAFF.

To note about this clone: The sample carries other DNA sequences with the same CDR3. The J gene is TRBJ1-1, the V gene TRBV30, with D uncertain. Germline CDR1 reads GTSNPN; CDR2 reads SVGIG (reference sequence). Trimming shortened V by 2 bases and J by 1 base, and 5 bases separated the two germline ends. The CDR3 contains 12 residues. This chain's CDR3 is CAWSPRNTEAFF. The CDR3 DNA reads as TGTGCCTGGAGTCCCAGGAACACTGAAGCTTTCTTT.

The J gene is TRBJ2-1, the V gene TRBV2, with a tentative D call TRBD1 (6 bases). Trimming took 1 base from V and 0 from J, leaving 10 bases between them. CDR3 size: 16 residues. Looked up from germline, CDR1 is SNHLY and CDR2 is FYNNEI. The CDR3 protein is CASSEEGRGSYNEQFF. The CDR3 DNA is TGTGCCAGCAGTGAAGAGGGCAGGGGCTCCTACAATGAGCAGTTCTTC.

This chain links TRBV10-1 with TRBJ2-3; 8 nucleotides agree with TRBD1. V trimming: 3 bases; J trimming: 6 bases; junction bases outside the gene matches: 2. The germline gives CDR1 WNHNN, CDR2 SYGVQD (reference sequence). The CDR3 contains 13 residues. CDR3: CASSDQGADTQYF. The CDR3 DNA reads TGCGCCAGCAGTGACCAGGGGGCGGATACGCAGTATTTT.

The CDR3 DNA reads as TGTGCCAGCAGTGGCTGGATAGCGGGAGGGCCACTTGACGAGACCCAGTACTTC. As protein: CASSGWIAGGPLDETQYF. The chain joins TRBV6-1 to TRBJ2-5, with 11 bases lining up with TRBD2. V was clipped by 4 bases and J by 5 bases; unmatched bases: 15. The CDR3 has 18 amino acids. In germline, CDR1 is MNHNS, CDR2 SASEGT.

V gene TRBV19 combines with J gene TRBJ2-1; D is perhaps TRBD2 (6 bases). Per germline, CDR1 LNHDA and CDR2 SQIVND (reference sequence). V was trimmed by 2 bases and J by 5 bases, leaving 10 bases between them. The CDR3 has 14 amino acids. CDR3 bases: TGTGCCAGTAGTATAAGGAGGAGGGACAATGAGCAGTTCTTC. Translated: CASSIRRRDNEQFF.

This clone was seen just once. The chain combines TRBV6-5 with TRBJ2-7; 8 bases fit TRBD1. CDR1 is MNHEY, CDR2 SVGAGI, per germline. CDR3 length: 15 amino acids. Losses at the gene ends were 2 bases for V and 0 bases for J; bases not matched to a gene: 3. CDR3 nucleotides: TGTGCCAGCAGTTACGGACAGGGAAGCTCCTACGAGCAGTACTTC. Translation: CASSYGQGSSYEQYF.

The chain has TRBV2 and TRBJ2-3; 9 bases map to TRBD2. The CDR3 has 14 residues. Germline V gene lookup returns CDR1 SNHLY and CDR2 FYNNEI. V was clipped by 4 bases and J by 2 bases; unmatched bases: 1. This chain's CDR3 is CASSGLAATDTQYF. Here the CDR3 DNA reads TGTGCCAGCAGTGGACTAGCGGCCACAGATACGCAGTATTTT.

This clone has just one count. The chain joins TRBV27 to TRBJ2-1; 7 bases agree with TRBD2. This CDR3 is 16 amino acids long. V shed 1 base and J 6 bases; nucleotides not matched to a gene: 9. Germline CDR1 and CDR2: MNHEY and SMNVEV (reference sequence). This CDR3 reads CASSLWASGPPNEQFF. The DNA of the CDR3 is TGTGCCAGCAGTTTATGGGCTAGCGGACCGCCCAATGAGCAGTTCTTC.

DNA of the CDR3: TGTGCCAGCAGTCACGGGACTGTAAACACCATATATTTT. It codes for CASSHGTVNTIYF. The chain carries TRBV6-6 and TRBJ1-3; possible D gene TRBD1, 5 bases. V was clipped by 5 bases and J by 6 bases, with 11 bases between them. The length of the CDR3 is 13 residues. Germline V CDR1 and CDR2: MNHNY, SVGAGI (reference sequence).

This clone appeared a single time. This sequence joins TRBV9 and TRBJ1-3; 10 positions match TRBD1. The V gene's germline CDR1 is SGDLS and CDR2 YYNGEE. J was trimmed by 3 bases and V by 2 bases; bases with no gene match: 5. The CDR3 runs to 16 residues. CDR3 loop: CASSVRQGADGNTIYF. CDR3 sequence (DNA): TGTGCCAGCAGCGTTAGACAGGGGGCAGATGGAAACACCATATATTTT.

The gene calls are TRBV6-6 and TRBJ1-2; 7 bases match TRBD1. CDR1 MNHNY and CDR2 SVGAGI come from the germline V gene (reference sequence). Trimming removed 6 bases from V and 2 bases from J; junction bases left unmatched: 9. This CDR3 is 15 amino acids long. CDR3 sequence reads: CASSRTDRTNYGYTF. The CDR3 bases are TGTGCCAGCAGCCGGACGGACAGGACGAACTATGGCTACACCTTC.

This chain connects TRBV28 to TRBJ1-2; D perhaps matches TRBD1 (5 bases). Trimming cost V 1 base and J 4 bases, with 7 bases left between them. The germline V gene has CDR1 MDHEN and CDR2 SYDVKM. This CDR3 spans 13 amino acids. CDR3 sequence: CASSLSTVYGYTF. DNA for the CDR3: TGTGCCAGCAGTTTATCGACAGTCTATGGCTACACCTTC.

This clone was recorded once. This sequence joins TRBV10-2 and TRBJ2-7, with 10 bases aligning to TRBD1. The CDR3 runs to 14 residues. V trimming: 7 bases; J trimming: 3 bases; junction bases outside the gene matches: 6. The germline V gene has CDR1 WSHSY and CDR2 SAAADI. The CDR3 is CASTNRDRGYEQYF. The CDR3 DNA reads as TGCGCCAGCACCAACCGGGACAGGGGCTACGAGCAGTACTTC.

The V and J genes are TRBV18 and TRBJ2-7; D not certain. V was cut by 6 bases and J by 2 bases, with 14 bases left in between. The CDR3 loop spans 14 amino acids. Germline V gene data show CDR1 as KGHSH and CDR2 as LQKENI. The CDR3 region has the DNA TGTGCCAGCTCCCAAAGGCAGGATACCTACGAGCAGTACTTC. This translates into CASSQRQDTYEQYF.

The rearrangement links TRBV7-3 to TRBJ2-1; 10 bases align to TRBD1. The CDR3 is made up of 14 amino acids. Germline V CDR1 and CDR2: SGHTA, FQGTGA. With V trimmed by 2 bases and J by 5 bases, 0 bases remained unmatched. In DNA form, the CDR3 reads TGTGCCAGCAGCTTAGGACAGGGGGACAATGAGCAGTTCTTC. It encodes CASSLGQGDNEQFF. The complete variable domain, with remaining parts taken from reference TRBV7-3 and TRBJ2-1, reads GAGVSQTPSNKVTEKGKYVELRCDPISGHTALYWYRQSLGQGPEFLIYFQGTGAADDSGLPNDRFFAVRPEGSVSTLKIQRTERGDSAVYLCASSLGQGDNEQFFGPGTRLTVL.

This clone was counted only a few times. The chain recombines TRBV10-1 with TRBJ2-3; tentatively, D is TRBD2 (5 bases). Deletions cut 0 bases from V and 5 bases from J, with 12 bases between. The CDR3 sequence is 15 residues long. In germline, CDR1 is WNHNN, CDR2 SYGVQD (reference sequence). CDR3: CASSESEARGDTQYF. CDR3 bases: TGCGCCAGCAGTGAGTCGGAGGCAAGAGGAGATACGCAGTATTTT.

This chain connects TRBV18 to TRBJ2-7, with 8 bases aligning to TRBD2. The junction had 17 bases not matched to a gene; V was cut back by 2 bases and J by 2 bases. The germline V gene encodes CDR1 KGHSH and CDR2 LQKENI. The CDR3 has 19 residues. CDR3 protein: CASSPEETSATTAPYEQYF. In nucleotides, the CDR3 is TGTGCCAGCTCACCAGAGGAGACTAGCGCCACAACCGCCCCCTACGAGCAGTACTTC.

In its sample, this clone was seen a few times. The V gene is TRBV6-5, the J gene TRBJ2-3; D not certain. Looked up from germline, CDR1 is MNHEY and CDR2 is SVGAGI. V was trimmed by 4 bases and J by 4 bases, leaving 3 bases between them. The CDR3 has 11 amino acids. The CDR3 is CASSSSDTQYF. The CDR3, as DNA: TGTGCCAGCAGTTCCTCAGATACGCAGTATTTT.

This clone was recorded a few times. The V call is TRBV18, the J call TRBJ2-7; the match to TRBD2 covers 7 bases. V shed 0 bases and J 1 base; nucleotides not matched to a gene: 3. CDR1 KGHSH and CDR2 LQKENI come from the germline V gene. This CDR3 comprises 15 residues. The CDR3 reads CASSPPGLDSYEQYF. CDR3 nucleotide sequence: TGTGCCAGCTCACCACCTGGACTAGATTCCTACGAGCAGTACTTC.

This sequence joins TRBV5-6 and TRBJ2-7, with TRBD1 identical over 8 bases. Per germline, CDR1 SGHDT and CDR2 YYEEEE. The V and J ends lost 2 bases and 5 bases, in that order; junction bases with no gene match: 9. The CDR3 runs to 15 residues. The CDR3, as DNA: TGTGCCAGCAGCTTCAGGGGGCACCTCCCCAACGAGCAGTACTTC. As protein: CASSFRGHLPNEQYF.

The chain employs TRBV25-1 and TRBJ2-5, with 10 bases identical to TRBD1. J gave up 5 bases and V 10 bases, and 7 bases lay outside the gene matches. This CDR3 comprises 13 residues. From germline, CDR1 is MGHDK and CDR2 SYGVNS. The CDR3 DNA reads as TGTGCCACCCAGACAGGGGGCGGTGAGACCCAGTACTTC. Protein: CATQTGGGETQYF.

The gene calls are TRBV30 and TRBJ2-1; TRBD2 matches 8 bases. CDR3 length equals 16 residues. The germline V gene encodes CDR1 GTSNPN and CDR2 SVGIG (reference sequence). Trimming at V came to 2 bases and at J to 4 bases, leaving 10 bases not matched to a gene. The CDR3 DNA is TGTGCCTGGAGTAGGAGCGGGAGTATTATTTACAATGAGCAGTTCTTC. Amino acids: CAWSRSGSIIYNEQFF.

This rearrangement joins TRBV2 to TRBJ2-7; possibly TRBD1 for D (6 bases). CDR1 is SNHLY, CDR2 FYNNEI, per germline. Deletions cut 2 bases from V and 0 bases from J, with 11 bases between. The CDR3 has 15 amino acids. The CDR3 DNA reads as TGTGCCAGCAGTGAAACAGGGACAAACTCCTACGAGCAGTACTTC. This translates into CASSETGTNSYEQYF.

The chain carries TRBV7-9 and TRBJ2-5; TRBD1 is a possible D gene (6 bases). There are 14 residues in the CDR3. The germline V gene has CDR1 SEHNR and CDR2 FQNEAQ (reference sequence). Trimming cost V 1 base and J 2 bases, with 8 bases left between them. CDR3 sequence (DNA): TGTGCCAGCAGCTTAGTAGGGGGTCAAGAGACCCAGTACTTC. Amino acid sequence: CASSLVGGQETQYF.

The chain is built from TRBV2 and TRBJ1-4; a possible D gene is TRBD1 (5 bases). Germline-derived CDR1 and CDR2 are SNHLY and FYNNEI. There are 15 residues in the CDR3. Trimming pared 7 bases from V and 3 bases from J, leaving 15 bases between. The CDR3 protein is CASTTSGGANEKLFF. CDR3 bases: TGTGCCAGCACTACATCGGGGGGGGCTAATGAAAAACTGTTTTTT.